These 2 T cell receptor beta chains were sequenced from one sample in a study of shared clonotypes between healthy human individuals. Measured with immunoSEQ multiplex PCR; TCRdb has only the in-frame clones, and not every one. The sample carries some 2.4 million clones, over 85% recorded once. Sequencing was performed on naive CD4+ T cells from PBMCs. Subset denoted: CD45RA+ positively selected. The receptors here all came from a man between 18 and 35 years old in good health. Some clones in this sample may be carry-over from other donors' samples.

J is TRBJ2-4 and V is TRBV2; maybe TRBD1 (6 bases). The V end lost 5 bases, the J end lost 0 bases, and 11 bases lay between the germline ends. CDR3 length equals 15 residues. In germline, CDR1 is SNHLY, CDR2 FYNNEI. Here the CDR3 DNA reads TGTGCCAGCAGTCGGACAGACCTAGCCAAAAACATTCAGTACTTC. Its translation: CASSRTDLAKNIQYF.

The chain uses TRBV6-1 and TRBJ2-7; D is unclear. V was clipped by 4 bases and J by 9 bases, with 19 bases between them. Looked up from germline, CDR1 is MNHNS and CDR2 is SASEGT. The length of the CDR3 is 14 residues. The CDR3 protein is CASSVSLPAGGQYF. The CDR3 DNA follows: TGTGCCAGCAGTGTCTCTCTTCCGGCCGGTGGGCAGTACTTC.